The 27 T cell receptor beta chains in this list originate from one sample, sequenced in a study of immune evolution from preneoplasia to lung adenocarcinoma. Data came from immunoSEQ multiplex PCR; TCRdb stores just in-frame clones and leaves some out. In the table there are 27,000 or so clones, just under 75% of which are singletons. The source material was FFPE invasive lung adenocarcinoma tissue. The receptors originated from a person aged 55-75 years with invasive lung adenocarcinoma. Some clones in this sample may be carry-over from other donors' samples.

The chain couples TRBV7-9 to TRBJ2-1, with D perhaps given as TRBD1 or TRBD2 (6 bases each). The CDR3 extends over 16 amino acids. Trimming pared 5 bases from V and 1 base from J, leaving 15 bases between. CDR1 SEHNR and CDR2 FQNEAQ come from the germline V gene (reference sequence). CDR3 sequence reads: CASSPRVGGSYNEQFF. CDR3 DNA: TGTGCCAGCAGCCCCCGGGTAGGGGGGTCCTACAATGAGCAGTTCTTC.

Here the CDR3 DNA reads TGTGCCAGCAGTTTTAGAACCTACAATGAGCAGTTCTTC. This encodes CASSFRTYNEQFF. The chain is built from TRBV27 and TRBJ2-1; no definite D call. This CDR3 has 13 residues. Trimming removed 3 bases at V and 2 bases at J, with 5 bases between. Per the germline V gene, CDR1 is MNHEY and CDR2 is SMNVEV (reference sequence).

This clone is classed as medium-sized. The chain joins TRBV11-2 to TRBJ1-5, with D uncertain. The germline CDR1 and CDR2 sequences are SGHAT and FQNNGV. The CDR3 length is 13 residues. Trimming removed 2 bases at V and 7 bases at J, with 9 bases between. CDR3 protein: CASSLNAAQPQHF. CDR3 DNA sequence: TGTGCCAGCAGCTTAAACGCGGCCCAGCCCCAGCATTTT.

This clone occurred once. V usage is TRBV4-1 and J usage is TRBJ1-3; D is ambiguous. Germline V gene lookup returns CDR1 MGHRA and CDR2 YSYEKL. The CDR3 runs to 14 residues. Trimming left V 4 bases short and J 0 bases short, with 7 bases between. The CDR3 DNA sequence: TGCGCCAGCAGCCCCCAGCACTCTGGAAACACCATATATTTT. Protein product: CASSPQHSGNTIYF.

The chain combines TRBV25-1 with TRBJ2-1; TRBD2 matches 8 bases. Germline V gene data show CDR1 as MGHDK and CDR2 as SYGVNS. J was trimmed by 3 bases and V by 2 bases; bases with no gene match: 9. This CDR3 comprises 17 residues. The CDR3: CASSETGVAGLYNEQFF. DNA for the CDR3: TGTGCCAGCAGTGAAACGGGGGTAGCGGGACTCTACAATGAGCAGTTCTTC.

V is TRBV9 and J is TRBJ2-2, with a possible D match to TRBD2 (5 bases). This CDR3 spans 15 amino acids. CDR1 is SGDLS, CDR2 YYNGEE, per germline. The ends were cut back, 1 base at V and 6 bases at J, with 13 bases in the middle. The CDR3 DNA is TGTGCCAGCAGCGTACGCGACGTCGGGGCCGGGGAGCTGTTTTTT. Amino acids: CASSVRDVGAGELFF.

The chain links TRBV5-4 to TRBJ2-3; D gene unclear. The CDR3 totals 14 residues. V lost 4 bases and J lost 2, with 11 bases in between. The germline V gene encodes CDR1 SGHNT and CDR2 YYREEE (reference sequence). The CDR3 coding sequence is TGTGCCAGCAGCCCCGATCCTAACACAGATACGCAGTATTTT. Translating gives CASSPDPNTDTQYF.

V gene TRBV5-7 combines with J gene TRBJ2-7; 8 bases align to TRBD2. TRBV5-7 is an ORF; its function is uncertain. The J segment lost 2 bases and the V segment lost 4 bases, leaving 5 bases of the junction unmatched. This CDR3 is 14 amino acids long. The DNA of the CDR3 is TGTGCCAGCAGCCCGGTAGCGGGACCCTACGAGCAGTACTTC. Its translation: CASSPVAGPYEQYF.

The sample holds one count of this clone. CDR3 bases: TGTGCCAGCAGCTTAATGGCGGCGCAAGAGACCCAGTACTTC. Its translation is CASSLMAAQETQYF. This rearrangement joins TRBV7-6 to TRBJ2-5, with D hard to call. With 2 bases removed from V and 2 bases from J, the gap between germline ends came to 9 bases. The CDR3 spans 14 residues. Germline V gene lookup returns CDR1 SGHVS and CDR2 FNYEAQ.

As DNA, the CDR3 is TGTGCCAGCAGTGATTACAGGGGGCGAACTGAAGCTTTCTTT. It encodes CASSDYRGRTEAFF. The V and J genes are TRBV2 and TRBJ1-1; 9 nucleotides match TRBD1. Germline loops: CDR1 SNHLY, CDR2 FYNNEI. Unmatched junction bases numbered 4, after V lost 3 bases and J lost 5 bases. The CDR3 contains 14 residues.

This sequence joins TRBV28 and TRBJ1-5; tentative D call: TRBD1 (5 bases). This CDR3 contains 16 residues. CDR1 MDHEN and CDR2 SYDVKM come from the germline V gene. Trimming left V 5 bases short and J 0 bases short, with 14 bases between. The CDR3 DNA sequence: TGTGCCAGCAGTCGAGGGGCGCGGGGTAGCAATCAGCCCCAGCATTTT. It encodes CASSRGARGSNQPQHF. Full variable domain (rest looked up from reference TRBV28 and TRBJ1-5): DVKVTQSSRYLVKRTGEKVFLECVQDMDHENMFWYRQDPGLGLRLIYFSYDVKMKEKGDIPEGYSVSREKKERFSLILESASTNQTSMYLCASSRGARGSNQPQHFGDGTRLSIL.

This chain connects TRBV11-2 to TRBJ2-1; D might be TRBD2 (6 bases). The CDR3 is made up of 16 amino acids. Germline V lookup: CDR1 SGHAT, CDR2 FQNNGV. The V end lost 5 bases, the J end lost 1 base, and 15 bases lay between the germline ends. The CDR3 protein is CASSRGGHPSYNEQFF. The CDR3 DNA reads TGTGCCAGCAGCCGTGGAGGGCATCCTTCCTACAATGAGCAGTTCTTC.

The chain links TRBV11-2 to TRBJ2-7; tentative D call: TRBD2 (6 bases). This CDR3 is built from 14 residues. From germline, CDR1 is SGHAT and CDR2 FQNNGV. Trimming stripped 5 bases from V and 2 bases from J, with 13 bases between. The chain's CDR3 is CASSLGGDTYEQYF. The CDR3, as DNA: TGTGCCAGCAGCCTGGGGGGTGATACCTACGAGCAGTACTTC.

In this sample, this clone turned up once. The chain employs TRBV18 and TRBJ2-7; weak D call: TRBD1 (6 bases). The V end lost 0 bases, the J end lost 9 bases, and 18 bases lay between the germline ends. The CDR3 contains 15 residues. Germline V gene sequence: CDR1 KGHSH, CDR2 LQKENI. CDR3 in DNA: TGTGCCAGCTCACCACCGCTGTTAGGGGGAACCGGGCAGTACTTC. It encodes CASSPPLLGGTGQYF.

The chain combines TRBV27 with TRBJ2-7, with 8 bases matching TRBD1. CDR1 is MNHEY, CDR2 SMNVEV, per germline (reference sequence). The CDR3 is 15 residues long. V lost 5 bases, J lost 3 bases, and 9 bases stayed unmatched. The CDR3, as DNA: TGTGCCAGCAGTGTACCCGGGACAGGCTACTACGAGCAGTACTTC. Amino acid sequence: CASSVPGTGYYEQYF.

This clone showed up just a few times. The CDR3 region is CASSLTSSEAFF. For the CDR3, the DNA is TGTGCCAGCAGCTTAACATCATCTGAAGCTTTCTTT. The chain links TRBV7-9 to TRBJ1-1; D uncertain. Germline V gene data show CDR1 as SEHNR and CDR2 as FQNEAQ (reference sequence). This CDR3 is 12 amino acids long. Between the trimmed V and J ends, which lost 2 bases and 6 bases, there was a span of 7 bases.

V gene TRBV27 combines with J gene TRBJ2-2; D not certain. CDR3 length: 13 residues. Trimming took off 6 bases at V and 3 bases at J, with 8 bases between the two ends. Germline V gene data show CDR1 as MNHEY and CDR2 as SMNVEV (reference sequence). Here the CDR3 DNA reads TGTGCCAGCAGACTGACCGACACCGGGGAGCTGTTTTTT. It translates to CASRLTDTGELFF.

V gene TRBV6-6 combines with J gene TRBJ2-5, with D perhaps given as TRBD1 or TRBD2 (6 bases each). The V gene lost 6 bases and the J gene lost 7 bases, with 24 bases spanning the gap. The CDR3 contains 16 residues. CDR1 is MNHNY, CDR2 SVGAGI, per germline (reference sequence). The CDR3 coding sequence is TGTGCCAGCAGCCCGGGGGCTAAGCGGTCCGCGGGGACCCAGTACTTC. Its protein product is CASSPGAKRSAGTQYF.

The CDR3 DNA reads TGTGCCAGTAGTGCACGACGGATACCTAATGAAAAACTGTTTTTT. Translated: CASSARRIPNEKLFF. J is TRBJ1-4 and V is TRBV19; no firm D call. The CDR3 is 15 residues long. The V end was cut by 5 bases, the J end by 3 bases, with 13 bases between. CDR1 and CDR2 from the germline V gene are LNHDA and SQIVND (reference sequence). Variable domain in full (rest from reference TRBV19 and TRBJ1-4): DGGITQSPKYLFRKEGQNVTLSCEQNLNHDAMYWYRQDPGQGLRLIYYSQIVNDFQKGDIAEGYSVSREKKESFPLTVTSAQKNPTAFYLCASSARRIPNEKLFFGSGTQLSVL.

This chain connects TRBV12-5 to TRBJ2-5, with 7 bases lining up with TRBD1. CDR3 length: 13 residues. CDR1 and CDR2 from the germline V gene are LGHNT and FRNRAP. V was clipped by 6 bases and J by 5 bases; unmatched bases: 6. This chain's CDR3 is CASGKGGMETQYF. The CDR3 nucleotides read TGTGCTAGTGGCAAAGGGGGCATGGAGACCCAGTACTTC.

The V and J genes are TRBV29-1 and TRBJ2-7, with 14 bases that match TRBD2. Germline values: CDR1 SQVTM, CDR2 ANQGSEA. V was pared by 7 bases and J by 3 bases, with 8 bases of the junction left unmatched. This CDR3 comprises 15 residues. The CDR3, as DNA: TGCAGCGCTCAAACCGGGACTAGCGGGAGCTACGAGCAGTACTTC. It translates to CSAQTGTSGSYEQYF.

The rearrangement uses TRBV15 and TRBJ2-5; 7 bases fit TRBD2. V was clipped by 1 base and J by 3 bases; unmatched bases: 11. CDR3 length equals 17 residues. CDR1 LNHNV and CDR2 YYDKDF come from the germline V gene (reference sequence). CDR3 in amino acids: CATSRGTEGSGKETQYF. The CDR3 DNA is TGTGCCACCAGCAGAGGGACCGAAGGAAGCGGGAAAGAGACCCAGTACTTC.

This chain connects TRBV19 to TRBJ1-5; TRBD1 matches 9 bases. This CDR3 region has 18 residues. Looked up from germline, CDR1 is LNHDA and CDR2 is SQIVND (reference sequence). J gave up 3 bases and V 6 bases, and 15 bases lay outside the gene matches. CDR3 DNA: TGTGCCAGTAGCCGCGCTCCGATACAGGGGGCCCTCAATCAGCCCCAGCATTTT. Its translation: CASSRAPIQGALNQPQHF.

This clone was counted only a few times. The chain recombines TRBV7-2 with TRBJ2-5; possible D gene TRBD2, 5 bases. The CDR3 is 14 residues long. CDR1 is SGHTA, CDR2 FQGNSA, per germline. The ends were cut back, 1 base at V and 7 bases at J, with 13 bases in the middle. The CDR3, as DNA: TGTGCCAGCAGCTTAGGTCCGGGGTCGGGGACCCAGTACTTC. Its translation: CASSLGPGSGTQYF.

The V gene is TRBV5-1, the J gene TRBJ1-4; 9 bases line up with TRBD1. Trimming cost V 4 bases and J 7 bases; bases outside gene matches: 2. The CDR3 covers 13 residues. Germline-derived CDR1 and CDR2 are SGHRS and YFSETQ. The CDR3 region is CASSPDRGEKLFF. The DNA for the CDR3 is TGCGCCAGCAGCCCGGACAGGGGTGAAAAACTGTTTTTT.

The V gene is TRBV28, the J gene TRBJ1-4, with D unresolved. From germline, CDR1 is MDHEN and CDR2 SYDVKM. V was pared by 11 bases and J by 8 bases, with 15 bases between. The CDR3 contains 12 residues. The CDR3 DNA is TGTGCCGGCCCGACAATAAGGGAAAAACTGTTTTTT. Translating gives CAGPTIREKLFF.

This chain uses TRBV9 with TRBJ2-5; 7 nucleotides match TRBD1. CDR1 is SGDLS, CDR2 YYNGEE, per germline. The CDR3 runs to 15 residues. The junction had 6 bases not matched to a gene; V was cut back by 4 bases and J by 0 bases. CDR3 DNA: TGTGCCAGCAGCCGCAGGGGGTCACACCAAGAGACCCAGTACTTC. Its translation is CASSRRGSHQETQYF.